The present T cell receptor beta chain was sequenced within a study of T cells in Graves' hyperthyroidism and ophthalmopathy (dated by TCRdb to about 2019). Regarding the research as a whole: Peripheral blood samples were taken at the time of initial diagnosis, prior to any treatment. To identify TCR V-J signatures that set the groups apart, the researchers used a discovery cohort of 95 to 100 patients, made up of 43 with Graves' ophthalmopathy and 57 with stable Graves' hyperthyroidism. An independent validation cohort of around 19 hyperthyroidism patients and 15 or so patients who later progressed to ophthalmopathy tested prospective prediction of ophthalmopathy. The roughly 94 discovery patients were randomly split 7:3 into training and test sets. In several Graves' hyperthyroidism patients, the study also compared T-cell repertoires from thyroid tissue with T-cell repertoires from blood. After blood sampling, hyperthyroidism patients were treated with methimazole at a starting dose of 30 mg daily, and ophthalmopathy patients were treated with high-dose intravenous methylprednisolone. The paper describes TCR Vbeta CDR3 sequencing of 135 peripheral blood samples, made up of 43 ophthalmopathy patients, roughly 80 hyperthyroidism patients and around 17 progressor patients.

The paper as a whole reports these results and caveats: Most expanded thyroid clonotypes (frequency above 0.001) were also found in blood, which suggests that blood repertoires may mirror thyroid immune responses. Ophthalmopathy was separated from stable hyperthyroidism by a 13 V-J signature model, with 87.88% sensitivity and approximately 81% specificity obtained in cross-validation and 80%/75% obtained in testing. During validation, the model predicted progression to ophthalmopathy a median of roughly six months ahead of onset, with 60% to 71% sensitivity and 72.22% specificity. No statistical method was used to set the sample size in advance, and investigators knew the group allocation.

The germline V gene encodes CDR1 MNHNS and CDR2 SASEGT. Spanning cysteine to phenylalanine, the CDR3 consists of 16 amino acids. Only the CDR3 DNA stays, 48 bases, in frame from base 1. Here V drops 5 bases and J drops 0 bases, and the junction holds 6 bases not matched to any gene. Ophthalmopathy patients had moderately to severely active disease, Clinical Activity Score of at least 3, NOSPECS grade of at least 4, and duration under 3 months. Any patient with an uncontrolled infection, another autoimmune disease, pregnancy or lactation was excluded. Clinical symptoms, serum thyroxine and TRAb, thyroid ultrasound, and orbital computed tomography formed the basis for the diagnoses. PBMCs were separated from approximately 9.9 ml of fresh peripheral blood using Ficoll-Paque density gradient centrifugation. Total RNA was extracted using Trizol reagent, and RNA quality was assessed on an Agilent 2100 Bioanalyzer.

The TCR beta CDR3 regions were amplified from the RNA transcripts. A first-round RT-PCR of the TCR CDR3 used the HTBI primer set with the Qiagen OneStep RT-PCR kit. The libraries were constructed in a second round of multiplex PCR and then size-selected and purified. Paired-end sequencing of the libraries was performed with 100 bp reads on an Illumina HiSeq2000. In the paper's pipeline: Raw data were processed with SOAPnuke, discarding reads with adapters, uncalled bases, mean Phred below 15, or no exact constant-primer or identifier match. COPE v1.2.5 was used to merge the high-quality paired reads, and each unique nucleotide sequence was defined as a clonotype. MiTCR v1.1 was used to align the clonotypes against IMGT TRBV, TRBD and TRBJ reference segments. Only V-J combinations with frequency above 0.0001, covering about 99% of repertoires, were analysed. The TCS score was defined as the ratio of F50 (clonal expansion) to E x V (chaos), calculated using BLOSUM62-based TCRdist between CDR3 peptides within each V-J. Welch's t-statistics and random forest reduced just over 500 V-J features to under 15, which were used in a naive Bayes classifier (R e1071). TCRdb handled the public reads itself, with Q25 trimming in fastp and clone calling in MiXCR, and kept productive beta chains. Each CDR3 protein appears once, grouped with its most common genes and DNA. Clone size and V and J calls follow TCRdb, not the original study. For this sample there are about 640,000 distinct CDR3 sequences; about a fifth appear just once. The top ten constitute roughly 30% of the sample.

About this clonotype: It lacks a known antigen. There are no base qualities to consult, and no much larger clone falls within one base.

This chain is built from TRBV6-1 and TRBJ1-4, with 7 bases matching TRBD1. The origin of this receptor is a man aged 25-45 years with Graves' ophthalmopathy. What was sequenced was blood. Read as DNA, the sequence is TGTGCCAGCAGTCCTGGGACAGCCACAACTAATGAAAAACTGTTTTTT. The encoded protein is CASSPGTATTNEKLFF.